The 6 T cell receptor beta chains presented below share a single source sample, sequenced in a study of blood T cell repertoires in COVID-19. The repertoire was sequenced with immunoSEQ multiplex PCR; TCRdb's copy has only in-frame clones and lacks some. The sample contains approximately 140,000 clones, approximately 90% of which appear only once. The sample comprised peripheral blood. The receptors originated from a man between 18 and 29 years old with COVID-19, enrolled during active disease.

This chain links TRBV28 with TRBJ1-5, with D perhaps matching TRBD1 (6 bases). Germline values: CDR1 MDHEN, CDR2 SYDVKM. This CDR3 region has 16 residues. V lost 5 bases, J lost 6 bases, and 20 bases lay in between. In DNA, the CDR3 is TGTGCCAGCAGTCCCACCGGGGAGGGGGGGGTTCAGCCCCAGCATTTT. Protein: CASSPTGEGGVQPQHF.

The chain joins TRBV11-2 to TRBJ1-4, with 7 nucleotides matching TRBD1. CDR1 and CDR2 (germline): SGHAT, FQNNGV. The CDR3 is made up of 15 amino acids. Trimming removed 3 bases from V and 4 bases from J; junction bases left unmatched: 5. The chain's CDR3 is CASSLQTGNNEKLFF. The CDR3 coding sequence is TGTGCCAGCAGCTTGCAGACAGGGAATAATGAAAAACTGTTTTTT. Supplemented by reference TRBV11-2 and TRBJ1-4, the full variable domain reads EAGVAQSPRYKIIEKRQSVAFWCNPISGHATLYWYQQILGQGPKLLIQFQNNGVVDDSQLPKDRFSAERLKGVDSTLKIQPAKLEDSAVYLCASSLQTGNNEKLFFGSGTQLSVL.

The chain couples TRBV30 to TRBJ2-7; 7 bases align to TRBD1. V was pared by 2 bases and J by 7 bases, with 5 bases of the junction left unmatched. Germline V gene data show CDR1 as GTSNPN and CDR2 as SVGIG (reference sequence). This CDR3 comprises 12 residues. The CDR3 DNA reads TGTGCCTGGAGTTCGACAGGGAGAGAGCAGTACTTC. It specifies CAWSSTGREQYF.

The chain joins TRBV5-1 to TRBJ2-2; 13 bases match TRBD2. V was pared by 4 bases and J by 6 bases, with 6 bases of the junction left unmatched. The CDR3 spans 16 residues. CDR1 is SGHRS and CDR2 is YFSETQ in the germline V gene. The CDR3 here is CASSPGLAGAAGELFF. The CDR3 DNA reads as TGCGCCAGCAGCCCCGGACTAGCGGGAGCCGCCGGGGAGCTGTTTTTT.

This chain joins TRBV3-1 (or the pseudogene TRBV3-2) and TRBJ1-2, with 8 bases lining up with TRBD1. This CDR3 has 13 amino acids. Trimming at V came to 4 bases and at J to 11 bases, leaving 9 bases not matched to a gene. Germline CDR1 and CDR2: LGHDT and YNNKEL (reference sequence). The CDR3: CASSLTRTGRYTF. The CDR3 DNA reads TGTGCCAGCAGCCTAACGAGGACAGGGCGGTACACCTTC.

V and J are TRBV4-1 and TRBJ2-2; the match to TRBD2 covers 14 bases. Germline V gives CDR1 MGHRA, CDR2 YSYEKL. J gave up 3 bases and V 5 bases, and 8 bases lay outside the gene matches. There are 18 residues in the CDR3. The CDR3 DNA reads as TGCGCCAGCAGCAAAAAGGGACTAGCGGGAGTCGACACCGGGGAGCTGTTTTTT. Translated: CASSKKGLAGVDTGELFF.